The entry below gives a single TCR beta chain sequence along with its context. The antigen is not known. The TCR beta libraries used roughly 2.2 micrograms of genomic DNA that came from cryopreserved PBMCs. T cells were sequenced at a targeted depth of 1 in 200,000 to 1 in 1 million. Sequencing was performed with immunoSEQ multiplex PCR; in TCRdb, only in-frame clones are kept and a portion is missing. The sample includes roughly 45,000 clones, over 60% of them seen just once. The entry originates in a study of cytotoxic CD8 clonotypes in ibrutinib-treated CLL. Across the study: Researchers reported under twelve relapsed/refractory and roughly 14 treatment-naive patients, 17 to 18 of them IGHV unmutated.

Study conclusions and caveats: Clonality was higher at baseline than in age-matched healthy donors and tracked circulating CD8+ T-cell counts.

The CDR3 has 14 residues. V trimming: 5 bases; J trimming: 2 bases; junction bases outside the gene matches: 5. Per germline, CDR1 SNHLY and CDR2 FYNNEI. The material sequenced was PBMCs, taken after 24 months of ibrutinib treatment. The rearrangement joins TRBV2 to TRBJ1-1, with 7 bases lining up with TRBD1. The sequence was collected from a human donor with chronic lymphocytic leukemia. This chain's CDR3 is CASSPQGGNTEAFF. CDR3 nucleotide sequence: TGTGCCAGCAGTCCCCAGGGGGGTAACACTGAAGCTTTCTTT.